This T cell receptor (beta chain) was sequenced for a study of Tregs in tolerant kidney transplant recipients. Study-level points and caveats: This study did not directly address biological reproducibility. Tolerant patients' donor-specific Tregs expanded beyond overall Tregs, suggesting antigen-driven growth.

Generated by immunoSEQ multiplex PCR, the TCRdb table keeps only in-frame clones and is missing some. The table shows approximately 81,000 clones, with about 91% occurring only once. The CDR3 runs 19 residues. The junction had 13 bases not matched to a gene; V was cut back by 4 bases and J by 4 bases. In germline, CDR1 is MNHNS, CDR2 SASEGT. This clone was recorded once. Its antigen is still unknown. Related graft donors supplied nonmyeloablative bone marrow transplants, and mixed chimerism was transient. Thawed PBMCs were FACS-sorted into unstimulated CD4+CD25+CD127- regulatory T cells, CD4+CD25- non-regulatory cells, CD4 and CD8 cells.

This receptor was identified in a human patient who received a combined kidney and bone marrow transplant. Some T cells may be supplied by the graft donor. The chain carries TRBV6-1 and TRBJ2-5, with TRBD2 matching over 15 bases. The source material was CD4+ T cells from blood (PBMCs), sampled 24 months after the transplant. CDR3: CASSAYPGTSGGYLETQYF. The CDR3 bases are TGTGCCAGCAGTGCCTACCCCGGGACTAGCGGGGGGTATCTAGAGACCCAGTACTTC.